These T cell receptor beta chains were read from a single sample in a study of cytomegalovirus exposure and HLA in healthy donors. Profiled with immunoSEQ multiplex PCR; TCRdb holds only in-frame clones, not every one. The data contain some 150,000 clones, 65% to 90% of them singletons. Sequencing was performed on PBMCs. The source is a female donor in good health and CMV-seronegative. Both conserved end residues are part of each CDR3. A D gene is named only where the DNA matches it firmly. Only part of the rows carry a size: once, few, many, or a class if the clone is expanded.

>NA|NA|TRBV7-6|TRBJ1-1
CASSLGGGTEAFF
TGTGCCAGCAGCTTAGGCGGGGGGACTGAAGCTTTCTTT
>NA|NA|TRBV29-1|TRBJ2-7
CSVEDWSRDYEQYF
TGCAGCGTTGAAGATTGGTCCAGGGACTACGAGCAGTACTTC
>NA|NA|TRBV6-1|TRBJ2-1
CASSLERENEQFF
TGTGCCAGCAGCCTGGAGAGGGAAAATGAGCAGTTCTTC
>NA|few|TRBV5-1|TRBJ1-5
CASSITGKKRINQPQHF
TGCGCCAGCAGCATCACAGGGAAAAAGAGGATCAATCAGCCCCAGCATTTT
>NA|NA|TRBV6-1|TRBJ1-1
CASNAGAIEAFF
TGTGCCAGCAATGCTGGGGCTATTGAAGCTTTCTTT
>TRBD2|NA|TRBV30|TRBJ2-2
CAWESGRGGELFF
TGTGCCTGGGAGAGCGGGAGGGGCGGGGAGCTGTTTTTT
>NA|NA|TRBV5-4|TRBJ1-1
CASSPDGHAISEAFF
TGTGCCAGCAGCCCGGACGGACACGCGATTAGTGAAGCTTTCTTT
>TRBD2|NA|TRBV9|TRBJ2-4
CASSVGIAGVNIQYF
TGTGCCAGCAGCGTAGGGATAGCGGGAGTGAACATTCAGTACTTC
>TRBD2|NA|TRBV6-1|TRBJ2-7
CASSDRTSGSYEQYF
TGTGCCAGCAGTGACAGGACTAGCGGGAGTTACGAGCAGTACTTC
>NA|NA|TRBV27|TRBJ1-1
CASSSLRQNTEAFF
TGTGCCAGCAGTTCCCTGAGACAGAACACTGAAGCTTTCTTT
>NA|once|TRBV7-9|TRBJ2-7
CASSFTPGGSAYEQYF
TGTGCCAGCAGCTTTACCCCAGGGGGGTCGGCCTACGAGCAGTACTTC
>TRBD1|NA|TRBV6-6|TRBJ2-1
CASSNNRGPYNEQFF
TGTGCCAGCAGTAATAACAGGGGCCCATACAATGAGCAGTTCTTC
>TRBD2|NA|TRBV4-2|TRBJ2-3
CASSPKSSGRENTQYF
TGTGCCAGCAGCCCTAAGTCTAGCGGGAGAGAAAATACGCAGTATTTT
>NA|NA|TRBV7-9|TRBJ2-5
CASSSQTDQETQYF
TGTGCCAGCAGCTCCCAGACAGATCAAGAGACCCAGTACTTC
>NA|NA|TRBV5-4|TRBJ1-2
CASSLPEGLSGYGYTF
TGTGCCAGCAGCTTGCCCGAGGGCCTTTCCGGCTATGGCTACACCTTC
>TRBD1|NA|TRBV27|TRBJ1-2
CASSLSVAGGIHGYTF
TGTGCCAGCAGTTTATCGGTAGCAGGGGGTATCCATGGCTACACCTTC
>NA|NA|TRBV27|TRBJ1-1
CASSLFRNTEAFF
TGTGCCAGCAGTTTATTCCGGAACACTGAAGCTTTCTTT
>NA|once|TRBV5-1|TRBJ2-5
CASSLPGAYQETQYF
TGCGCCAGCAGCTTACCAGGGGCTTACCAAGAGACCCAGTACTTC
>NA|few|TRBV4-2|TRBJ2-7
CASSQSRGYYEQYF
TGTGCCAGCAGCCAGTCTCGGGGGTACTACGAGCAGTACTTC
>NA|NA|TRBV6-5|TRBJ2-7
CASSVGEVLPYEQYF
TGTGCCAGCAGCGTCGGGGAGGTCCTACCCTACGAGCAGTACTTC
>NA|NA|TRBV5-1|TRBJ1-1
CASSLDGLDTEAFF
TGCGCCAGCAGCTTGGATGGACTTGACACTGAAGCTTTCTTT
>NA|NA|TRBV30|TRBJ2-7
CAWSYRVTEQYF
TGTGCCTGGAGTTACCGGGTCACCGAGCAGTACTTC
>NA|NA|TRBV19|TRBJ2-1
CASSNRAGTPNEQFF
TGTGCCAGTAGTAATCGGGCGGGAACCCCCAATGAGCAGTTCTTC
>TRBD2|NA|TRBV4-1|TRBJ2-3
CASSYTLTSGGRSSTDTQYF
TGCGCCAGCAGCTACACCTTGACTAGCGGGGGACGGTCTAGCACAGATACGCAGTATTTT
>NA|NA|TRBV2|TRBJ1-2
CASSEESWGVNYGYTF
TGTGCCAGCAGTGAAGAATCGTGGGGGGTAAACTATGGCTACACCTTC
>NA|NA|TRBV6-5|TRBJ2-7
CASSGREPASYEQYF
TGTGCCAGCAGTGGACGGGAGCCAGCGTCCTACGAGCAGTACTTC
>NA|NA|TRBV5-4|TRBJ2-5
CASSLAAGETQYF
TGTGCCAGCAGCTTGGCCGCCGGGGAGACCCAGTACTTC
>NA|few|TRBV27|TRBJ1-5
CASSFSGKEEQPQHF
TGTGCCAGCAGTTTCTCCGGGAAAGAGGAACAGCCCCAGCATTTT
>NA|NA|TRBV5-4|TRBJ2-7
CASSLDPERTGYEQYF
TGTGCCAGCAGCTTGGATCCGGAACGGACTGGCTACGAGCAGTACTTC
>TRBD2|NA|TRBV28|TRBJ2-7
CASSPGLAGTYEQYF
TGTGCCAGCAGTCCAGGACTAGCGGGAACTTACGAGCAGTACTTC
>NA|NA|TRBV6-5|TRBJ2-7
CASSYSPVLTYEQYF
TGTGCCAGCAGTTACTCTCCAGTATTGACCTACGAGCAGTACTTC
>NA|once|TRBV27|TRBJ1-5
CASSARDSNQPQHF
TGTGCCAGCAGTGCCCGAGATAGCAATCAGCCCCAGCATTTT
>NA|NA|TRBV27|TRBJ2-7
CASSLSPVIYEQYF
TGTGCCAGCAGTTTAAGTCCAGTCATCTACGAGCAGTACTTC
>NA|NA|TRBV19|TRBJ2-7
CASNQPGLYEQYF
TGTGCCAGTAATCAACCGGGACTCTACGAGCAGTACTTC
>TRBD1|NA|TRBV27|TRBJ1-2
CASSLRGQGARFDGYTF
TGTGCCAGCAGTTTAAGGGGACAGGGGGCGAGGTTTGATGGCTACACCTTC
>TRBD1|few|TRBV6-6|TRBJ1-5
CASTPGGRNQPQHF
TGTGCCAGCACCCCAGGGGGCAGGAATCAGCCCCAGCATTTT
>NA|NA|TRBV28|TRBJ2-7
CASSLGVRGERSSYEQYF
TGTGCCAGCAGTTTAGGGGTCAGGGGTGAGCGCAGCTCCTACGAGCAGTACTTC
>TRBD2|NA|TRBV27|TRBJ2-7
CASSREGGYEQYF
TGTGCCAGTAGTCGGGAGGGGGGCTACGAGCAGTACTTC
>TRBD1|NA|TRBV27|TRBJ1-3
CASSSPDRGGNTIYF
TGTGCCAGCAGTTCCCCCGACAGGGGAGGAAACACCATATATTTT
>TRBD2|once|TRBV29-1|TRBJ2-1
CSVGRTSGEQFF
TGCAGCGTTGGCCGGACTAGCGGAGAGCAGTTCTTC
>NA|once|TRBV10-3|TRBJ2-7
CAISEGSSYEQYF
TGTGCCATCAGTGAGGGTAGCTCCTACGAGCAGTACTTC
>TRBD2|NA|TRBV7-7|TRBJ2-1
CASSPSGTSGNEQFF
TGTGCCAGCAGCCCTTCCGGGACTAGCGGGAATGAGCAGTTCTTC
>TRBD2|NA|TRBV5-1|TRBJ2-3
CASSLLADTDTQYF
TGCGCCAGCAGCCTACTAGCGGACACAGATACGCAGTATTTT
>TRBD1|NA|TRBV9|TRBJ2-3
CASSLGTGADTQYF
TGTGCCAGCAGCCTAGGGACAGGGGCAGATACGCAGTATTTT
>TRBD2|NA|TRBV11-2|TRBJ2-1
CASSLVVASGEQFF
TGTGCCAGCAGCTTAGTAGTGGCTAGCGGTGAGCAGTTCTTC
>NA|NA|TRBV5-1|TRBJ2-2
CASSPDPGTRDTGELFF
TGCGCCAGCAGCCCGGACCCCGGGACAAGAGACACCGGGGAGCTGTTTTTT
>NA|NA|TRBV25-1|TRBJ2-7
CASGGSYEQYF
TGTGCCAGTGGGGGGAGCTACGAGCAGTACTTC
>NA|NA|TRBV18|TRBJ1-5
CASSPGQNQPQHF
TGTGCCAGCTCACCAGGGCAGAATCAGCCCCAGCATTTT
>NA|NA|TRBV7-9|TRBJ2-1
CASSLDNSVYNEQFF
TGTGCCAGCAGTCTCGACAATAGTGTGTACAATGAGCAGTTCTTC
>NA|NA|TRBV6-5|TRBJ1-5
CASSYSIAGNQPQHF
TGTGCCAGCAGTTACTCGATCGCGGGGAATCAGCCCCAGCATTTT
>NA|NA|TRBV19|TRBJ1-1
CASSTTLMRWSNTEAFF
TGTGCCAGTAGTACAACCCTAATGAGGTGGTCGAACACTGAAGCTTTCTTT
>NA|NA|TRBV15|TRBJ2-7
CATSRDLGGLSGHEQYF
TGTGCCACCAGCAGAGACCTAGGAGGGCTTAGCGGCCACGAGCAGTACTTC
>TRBD2|NA|TRBV29-1|TRBJ2-7
CSVVGTTSGPSSYEQYF
TGCAGCGTTGTAGGGACTACTAGCGGTCCTTCCTCCTACGAGCAGTACTTC
>NA|NA|TRBV6-1|TRBJ2-4
CASSEYEKNIQYF
TGTGCCAGCAGTGAATACGAGAAAAACATTCAGTACTTC
>NA|NA|TRBV19|TRBJ1-5
CASSIGTRNQPQHF
TGTGCCAGTAGTATTGGCACCCGCAATCAGCCCCAGCATTTT